These 13 T cell receptor beta chains came from one sample sequenced in a study of blood T cell repertoires in COVID-19. Assay: immunoSEQ multiplex PCR; the TCRdb copy retains only in-frame clones and omits some. This table holds about 160,000 clones, under 85% found once. What was sequenced was peripheral blood. These receptors all stem from a man between 65 and 85 years old with acute or convalescent COVID-19.

In nucleotides, the CDR3 is TGTGCCAGCAGCTCTCAGACTAGCGGGAGTTACAATGAGCAGTTCTTC. This encodes CASSSQTSGSYNEQFF. V usage is TRBV7-9 and J usage is TRBJ2-1; 12 bases are shared with TRBD2. CDR1 SEHNR and CDR2 FQNEAQ come from the germline V gene (reference sequence). V dropped 4 bases and J dropped 4; count of bases not matched to a gene: 5. CDR3 length: 16 residues.

This chain joins TRBV21-1 and TRBJ1-5; TRBD1 is the table's D call, not checked against the DNA. TRBV21-1 is a documented pseudogene. The CDR3 has 13 amino acids. For the CDR3, the DNA is TGTGCCAGCAGCAGAGAACCGGGACAGGGTCTCCATTTT. Its protein product is CASSREPGQGLHF.

A single count supports this clone. The chain links TRBV4-2 to TRBJ2-5; 10 bases are a match to TRBD2. The CDR3 sequence is 16 residues long. Germline V lookup: CDR1 LGHNA, CDR2 YNFKEQ. V lost 3 bases, J lost 5 bases, and 9 bases stayed unmatched. CDR3 DNA sequence: TGTGCCAGCAGCCAGACTGTAGCGGGGGGCCGTGAGACCCAGTACTTC. It codes for CASSQTVAGGRETQYF.

The chain employs TRBV12-3 or TRBV12-4 and TRBJ2-5, with D unresolved. With 1 base removed from V and 5 bases from J, the gap between germline ends came to 5 bases. There are 12 residues in the CDR3. CDR3 residues: CASSLVLETQYF. CDR3 in DNA: TGTGCCAGCAGTTTAGTACTTGAGACCCAGTACTTC.

This rearrangement joins TRBV18 to TRBJ2-3, with D possibly TRBD2 on 6 matching bases. CDR3 length equals 15 residues. The germline gives CDR1 KGHSH, CDR2 LQKENI. V was cut by 2 bases and J by 3 bases, with 12 bases left in between. CDR3 nucleotides: TGTGCCAGCTCACCATCGGAGGGAGTAACAGATACGCAGTATTTT. Translating gives CASSPSEGVTDTQYF.

V gene TRBV5-1 combines with J gene TRBJ2-7, with TRBD2 matching 9 bases. The germline V gene encodes CDR1 SGHRS and CDR2 YFSETQ. V dropped 5 bases and J dropped 6; count of bases not matched to a gene: 9. The CDR3 has 14 residues. The CDR3 is CASRKPGTSPEQYF. The DNA of the CDR3 is TGCGCCAGCAGGAAACCCGGGACTAGCCCCGAGCAGTACTTC.

This sequence joins TRBV6-1 and TRBJ1-1; a weak D match, TRBD1 (6 bases). CDR1 MNHNS and CDR2 SASEGT come from the germline V gene. The CDR3 totals 14 residues. Trimming pared 3 bases from V and 3 bases from J, leaving 11 bases between. The CDR3: CASSEARGYTEAFF. The CDR3 nucleotides are TGTGCCAGCAGTGAGGCCAGGGGCTACACTGAAGCTTTCTTT.

This rearrangement joins TRBV5-1 to TRBJ2-1; no reliable D call. The CDR3 length is 14 residues. V was pared by 2 bases and J by 7 bases, with 13 bases between. Germline V gives CDR1 SGHRS, CDR2 YFSETQ. This CDR3 is CASSFGDSGNEQFF. In DNA form, the CDR3 reads TGCGCCAGCAGCTTCGGAGACTCTGGTAATGAGCAGTTCTTC.

This clone was recorded once. The gene calls are TRBV6-5 and TRBJ2-7; TRBD2 matches 9 bases. The CDR3 has 14 amino acids. Germline CDR1 is MNHEY and CDR2 is SVGAGI. V dropped 6 bases and J dropped 2; count of bases not matched to a gene: 5. The CDR3 region has the DNA TGTGCCAGCAGGTTAGCGGGGGCCGCCTACGAGCAGTACTTC. It translates to CASRLAGAAYEQYF.

On this clone: This same CDR3 is encoded by further DNA sequences in the sample. This chain connects TRBV5-5 to TRBJ2-1; 11 positions agree with TRBD2. J lost 9 bases, V lost 4 bases, and 15 bases had no gene match. This CDR3 contains 17 residues. In germline, CDR1 is SGHKS, CDR2 YYEKEE (reference sequence). CDR3 region: CASSQGHLAGGRGEQFF. The CDR3 nucleotides are TGTGCCAGCAGCCAAGGACACCTAGCGGGAGGTCGGGGTGAGCAGTTCTTC.

The table lists this clone with a few counts. This chain links TRBV6-5 with TRBJ2-1; 8 bases line up with TRBD1. The germline gives CDR1 MNHEY, CDR2 SVGAGI. The CDR3 totals 13 residues. Trimming removed 7 bases from V and 9 bases from J; junction bases left unmatched: 8. The CDR3 sequence is CASNPGQVGEQFF. As DNA, the CDR3 is TGTGCCAGCAACCCGGGACAGGTGGGTGAGCAGTTCTTC.

V is TRBV19 and J is TRBJ1-1; no firm D call. This CDR3 comprises 14 residues. The germline V gene encodes CDR1 LNHDA and CDR2 SQIVND (reference sequence). Trimming stripped 5 bases from V and 1 base from J, with 11 bases between. CDR3 protein: CASSATPGNTEAFF. Here the CDR3 DNA reads TGTGCCAGTAGTGCTACACCGGGGAACACTGAAGCTTTCTTT.

The chain links TRBV24-1 to TRBJ2-4, with D possibly TRBD2 on 6 matching bases. Germline V gene sequence: CDR1 KGHDR, CDR2 SFDVKD. V was shortened by 0 bases and J by 2 bases, with 22 bases between the two germline ends. The CDR3 totals 20 residues. CDR3 sequence (DNA): TGTGCCACCAGTGATTTGGGGGGACGTAGGAGGGATCCAACCAAAAACATTCAGTACTTC. Encoded protein: CATSDLGGRRRDPTKNIQYF.